These T cell receptor beta chains were read from a single sample in a study of shared clonotypes between healthy human individuals. Repertoires were generated with immunoSEQ multiplex PCR, while TCRdb's copy carries only in-frame clones and drops some. The sample lists around 2.5 million clones; 80% to 95% were seen once. Source material: naive CD4+ T cells from PBMCs. The receptors here all came from a man between 18 and 29 years old in good health. Some clones in this sample may be carry-over from other donors' samples. Both conserved end residues are part of each CDR3. Each record gives: J gene, V gene, D gene, clone size, CDR3 DNA, CDR3 protein. A D gene is named only where the DNA matches it firmly. Rows give clone size only sometimes, using once, few, many, or a class for an expanded clone.

j_call: TRBJ2-1; v_call: TRBV25-1; d_call: .; clone_size: .; cdr3_nt: TGTGCCAGCAGTGACACTAGGAGCTCCTACAATGAGCAGTTCTTC; cdr3_aa: CASSDTRSSYNEQFF
j_call: TRBJ2-5; v_call: TRBV28; d_call: .; clone_size: .; cdr3_nt: TGTGCCAGCAGCTCCCCGGGACACACAACTACACGGGAGACCCAGTACTTC; cdr3_aa: CASSSPGHTTTRETQYF
j_call: TRBJ1-1; v_call: TRBV28; d_call: .; clone_size: few; cdr3_nt: TGTGCCCACGGGGGGGCCTACACTGAAGCTTTCTTT; cdr3_aa: CAHGGAYTEAFF
j_call: TRBJ1-3; v_call: TRBV7-2; d_call: .; clone_size: .; cdr3_nt: TGTGCCAGCAGCTTGTCCCCGGGAAGGAACACCATATATTTT; cdr3_aa: CASSLSPGRNTIYF
j_call: TRBJ2-7; v_call: TRBV10-3; d_call: .; clone_size: .; cdr3_nt: TGTGCCATCAAGAACCGGGACGTGGGCTACGAGCAGTACTTC; cdr3_aa: CAIKNRDVGYEQYF
j_call: TRBJ1-1; v_call: TRBV30; d_call: TRBD1; clone_size: .; cdr3_nt: TGTGCCTGGAGTGCAACCACAGGGGTGGCCACTGAAGCTTTCTTT; cdr3_aa: CAWSATTGVATEAFF
j_call: TRBJ2-5; v_call: TRBV5-1; d_call: TRBD2; clone_size: .; cdr3_nt: TGCGCCAGCAGCCCAGTAGCGGCTAGCGGGACGGTAAAAGAGACCCAGTACTTC; cdr3_aa: CASSPVAASGTVKETQYF
j_call: TRBJ1-5; v_call: TRBV30; d_call: .; clone_size: .; cdr3_nt: TGTGCCTGGAGTTCAGGGACCTCTAATCAGCCCCAGCATTTT; cdr3_aa: CAWSSGTSNQPQHF
j_call: TRBJ2-2; v_call: TRBV11-3; d_call: .; clone_size: few; cdr3_nt: TGTGCCAGCAGCTTAGGGGACGCGGGGAACACCGGGGAGCTGTTTTTT; cdr3_aa: CASSLGDAGNTGELFF
j_call: TRBJ1-5; v_call: TRBV6-1; d_call: .; clone_size: .; cdr3_nt: TGTGCCAGCAGTGAAGGCCCCCGGACAGAAACTCAGCCCCAGCATTTT; cdr3_aa: CASSEGPRTETQPQHF
j_call: TRBJ2-3; v_call: TRBV14; d_call: TRBD1; clone_size: .; cdr3_nt: TGTGCCAGCAGCCAAGGGCCCCGACAGGGCCTTTTTGATACGCAGTATTTT; cdr3_aa: CASSQGPRQGLFDTQYF
j_call: TRBJ1-5; v_call: TRBV28; d_call: .; clone_size: .; cdr3_nt: TGTGCCAGCAGTTTAATTGGGGGTGGCAATCAGCCCCAGCATTTT; cdr3_aa: CASSLIGGGNQPQHF
j_call: TRBJ1-2; v_call: TRBV7-2; d_call: .; clone_size: .; cdr3_nt: TGTGCCAGCAGCCAAAGAGAACAGGGTCCGGTTTACACCTTC; cdr3_aa: CASSQREQGPVYTF
j_call: TRBJ2-7; v_call: TRBV9; d_call: TRBD2; clone_size: .; cdr3_nt: TGTGCCAGCAGCGTCGGGGGGTCCCACGAGCAGTACTTC; cdr3_aa: CASSVGGSHEQYF
j_call: TRBJ1-1; v_call: TRBV5-1; d_call: .; clone_size: .; cdr3_nt: TGCGCCAGCAGCTTCTCGGTGGGGGCCACTGAAGCTTTCTTT; cdr3_aa: CASSFSVGATEAFF
j_call: TRBJ1-5; v_call: TRBV2; d_call: .; clone_size: few; cdr3_nt: TGTGCCAGTTCAATATGGAGCAATCAGCCCCAGCATTTT; cdr3_aa: CASSIWSNQPQHF
j_call: TRBJ1-2; v_call: TRBV28; d_call: .; clone_size: .; cdr3_nt: TGTGCCAGCAGTTCTGTGGGCGGCTACACCTTC; cdr3_aa: CASSSVGGYTF
j_call: TRBJ2-1; v_call: TRBV5-1; d_call: TRBD2; clone_size: .; cdr3_nt: TGCGCCAGCAGCTTGACTAGCGGGGGGTTAGGCAATGAGCAGTTCTTC; cdr3_aa: CASSLTSGGLGNEQFF
j_call: TRBJ1-2; v_call: TRBV7-2; d_call: .; clone_size: .; cdr3_nt: TGTGCCAGCAGCCCGGGGGCAGGGCTGGACCCTAACTATGGCTACACCTTC; cdr3_aa: CASSPGAGLDPNYGYTF
j_call: TRBJ2-1; v_call: TRBV29-1; d_call: .; clone_size: .; cdr3_nt: TGCAGCGTCGTTGCCGCTTGGGGTGAGCAGTTCTTC; cdr3_aa: CSVVAAWGEQFF
j_call: TRBJ2-5; v_call: TRBV11-2; d_call: .; clone_size: .; cdr3_nt: TGTGCCAGCAGCTTAGATCTGGGGGAGACCCAGTACTTC; cdr3_aa: CASSLDLGETQYF
j_call: TRBJ1-2; v_call: TRBV5-1; d_call: .; clone_size: .; cdr3_nt: TGCGCCAGCAGCTTGGGAGGCTCCGGTGGCTACACCTTC; cdr3_aa: CASSLGGSGGYTF
j_call: TRBJ1-2; v_call: TRBV18; d_call: .; clone_size: once; cdr3_nt: TGTGCCAGCTCACCGGGGGATGGCTACACCTTC; cdr3_aa: CASSPGDGYTF
j_call: TRBJ2-1; v_call: TRBV2; d_call: TRBD1; clone_size: once; cdr3_nt: TGTGCCAGTTCCCGGGACAGCAAAGGCGAGCAGTTCTTC; cdr3_aa: CASSRDSKGEQFF
j_call: TRBJ2-1; v_call: TRBV25-1; d_call: .; clone_size: .; cdr3_nt: TGTGCCAGCAGTGGTTCGACAGGATTTTTGAATGAGCAGTTCTTC; cdr3_aa: CASSGSTGFLNEQFF
j_call: TRBJ2-1; v_call: TRBV6-5; d_call: TRBD1; clone_size: .; cdr3_nt: TGTGCCAGCAGGCGGGACAGGCCCATGGGTGAGCAGTTCTTC; cdr3_aa: CASRRDRPMGEQFF
j_call: TRBJ1-5; v_call: TRBV18; d_call: .; clone_size: .; cdr3_nt: TGTGCCAGCTCGACGTATAGCAATCAGCCCCAGCATTTT; cdr3_aa: CASSTYSNQPQHF
j_call: TRBJ2-6; v_call: TRBV15; d_call: .; clone_size: once; cdr3_nt: TGTGCCACCAACCCCACGGGCATCAACCTTGGGGCCAACGTCCTGACTTTC; cdr3_aa: CATNPTGINLGANVLTF
j_call: TRBJ2-7; v_call: TRBV7-8; d_call: .; clone_size: .; cdr3_nt: TGTGCCAGCAGCTTGGACGGGGGCTCCTACGAGCAGTACTTC; cdr3_aa: CASSLDGGSYEQYF
j_call: TRBJ1-4; v_call: TRBV28; d_call: .; clone_size: .; cdr3_nt: TGTGCCAGCAGTCCAAACCTGGAAAAACTGTTTTTT; cdr3_aa: CASSPNLEKLFF
j_call: TRBJ2-2; v_call: TRBV10-1; d_call: .; clone_size: .; cdr3_nt: TGCGCCAGCATAAGGGGTACCACCGGGGAGCTGTTTTTT; cdr3_aa: CASIRGTTGELFF
j_call: TRBJ1-4; v_call: TRBV4-3; d_call: .; clone_size: .; cdr3_nt: TGCGCCAGCAGCCAAGGGGCGCAGCGTGCAACTAATGAAAAACTGTTTTTT; cdr3_aa: CASSQGAQRATNEKLFF
j_call: TRBJ2-1; v_call: TRBV4-3; d_call: .; clone_size: .; cdr3_nt: TGCGCCAGCAGCCAAGGATGGGTAGCAGATGAGCAGTTCTTC; cdr3_aa: CASSQGWVADEQFF
j_call: TRBJ1-1; v_call: TRBV5-1; d_call: .; clone_size: .; cdr3_nt: TGCGCCAGCAGCTTAGGAGGGGCGAACGTATTCATGGAAGCTTTCTTT; cdr3_aa: CASSLGGANVFMEAFF
j_call: TRBJ2-3; v_call: TRBV4-3; d_call: .; clone_size: .; cdr3_nt: TGCGCCAGCAGCCAAGATCTTGGCAGGGGGACTAGCACAGATACGCAGTATTTT; cdr3_aa: CASSQDLGRGTSTDTQYF
j_call: TRBJ2-2; v_call: TRBV6-1; d_call: TRBD1; clone_size: .; cdr3_nt: TGTGCCAGCAGTGATGTATCGGGACAGGGGGGGCGAGGCACCGGGGAGCTGTTTTTT; cdr3_aa: CASSDVSGQGGRGTGELFF
j_call: TRBJ2-7; v_call: TRBV29-1; d_call: TRBD2; clone_size: .; cdr3_nt: TGCAGCGTTGGGTCGGGACTAGCGGGGCCCTACGAGCAGTACTTC; cdr3_aa: CSVGSGLAGPYEQYF
j_call: TRBJ2-1; v_call: TRBV6-6; d_call: .; clone_size: .; cdr3_nt: TGTGCCAGCAGTTACAGGGCAGGTCCCTACAATGAGCAGTTCTTC; cdr3_aa: CASSYRAGPYNEQFF
j_call: TRBJ1-5; v_call: TRBV27; d_call: .; clone_size: .; cdr3_nt: TGTGCCAGCAGTTTAAGGCAGGGTCATGACCAGCCCCAGCATTTT; cdr3_aa: CASSLRQGHDQPQHF
j_call: TRBJ2-1; v_call: TRBV5-4; d_call: .; clone_size: .; cdr3_nt: TGTGCCAGCAGCTCCAGTTCAGCGGTTTCTTACAATGAGCAGTTCTTC; cdr3_aa: CASSSSSAVSYNEQFF
j_call: TRBJ2-7; v_call: TRBV29-1; d_call: .; clone_size: .; cdr3_nt: TGCAGCGTTAGACAGCATTCACTTTACGAGCAGTACTTC; cdr3_aa: CSVRQHSLYEQYF
j_call: TRBJ2-1; v_call: TRBV6-5; d_call: TRBD2; clone_size: .; cdr3_nt: TGTGCCAGCAGTTACGGTGTTACTAGCGGCAATGAGCAGTTCTTC; cdr3_aa: CASSYGVTSGNEQFF
j_call: TRBJ1-1; v_call: TRBV28; d_call: TRBD1; clone_size: few; cdr3_nt: TGTGCCAGCAGTTTAAGGGACAGGGGGAACACTGAAGCTTTCTTT; cdr3_aa: CASSLRDRGNTEAFF
j_call: TRBJ2-7; v_call: TRBV29-1; d_call: .; clone_size: .; cdr3_nt: TGCAGCGTTGAAGATCCCCTTTTCTACGAGCAGTACTTC; cdr3_aa: CSVEDPLFYEQYF
j_call: TRBJ1-3; v_call: TRBV5-1; d_call: .; clone_size: .; cdr3_nt: TGCGCCAGCAGCCCGGACGTAGGAAACACCATATATTTT; cdr3_aa: CASSPDVGNTIYF
j_call: TRBJ2-1; v_call: TRBV9; d_call: TRBD2; clone_size: .; cdr3_nt: TGTGCCAGCAGCGTAGAACTAGCGGGAAACAATGAGCAGTTCTTC; cdr3_aa: CASSVELAGNNEQFF
j_call: TRBJ2-2; v_call: TRBV14; d_call: TRBD1; clone_size: .; cdr3_nt: TGTGCCAGCAGCCCCAGACAGGGTTGGGCCGGGGAGCTGTTTTTT; cdr3_aa: CASSPRQGWAGELFF
j_call: TRBJ1-1; v_call: TRBV6-6; d_call: .; clone_size: .; cdr3_nt: TGTGCCAGCAGTTACGGGGGATGGGGTGAAGCTTTCTTT; cdr3_aa: CASSYGGWGEAFF
j_call: TRBJ2-3; v_call: TRBV15; d_call: .; clone_size: .; cdr3_nt: TGTGCCACCACCCCGGGGGCAGATACGCAGTATTTT; cdr3_aa: CATTPGADTQYF
j_call: TRBJ2-7; v_call: TRBV6-1; d_call: .; clone_size: .; cdr3_nt: TGTGCCAGCAGTGAACGGCTGCTCGAGCAGTACTTC; cdr3_aa: CASSERLLEQYF